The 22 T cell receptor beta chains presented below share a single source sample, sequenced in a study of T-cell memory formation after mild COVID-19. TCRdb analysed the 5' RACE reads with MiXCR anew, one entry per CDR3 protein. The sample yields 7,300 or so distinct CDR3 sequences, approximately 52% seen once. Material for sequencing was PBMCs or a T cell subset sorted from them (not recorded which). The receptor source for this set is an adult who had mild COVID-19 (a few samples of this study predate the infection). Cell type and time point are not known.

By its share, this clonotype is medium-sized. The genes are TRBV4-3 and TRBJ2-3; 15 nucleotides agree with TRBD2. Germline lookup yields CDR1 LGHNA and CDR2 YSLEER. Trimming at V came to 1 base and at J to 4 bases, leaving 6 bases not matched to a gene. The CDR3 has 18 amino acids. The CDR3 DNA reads TGCGCCAGCAGCCAAGGGACTAGCGGGGGGGCTATCTCAGATACGCAGTATTTT. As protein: CASSQGTSGGAISDTQYF.

CDR3 nucleotides: TGCAGCGTAGAAAGTGACACCGGGGAGCTGTTTTTT. Protein: CSVESDTGELFF. This chain joins TRBV29-1 and TRBJ2-2; the D is unclear. The CDR3 is made up of 12 amino acids. Trimming took 6 bases from V and 3 from J, leaving 8 bases between them. Looked up from germline, CDR1 is SQVTM and CDR2 is ANQGSEA.

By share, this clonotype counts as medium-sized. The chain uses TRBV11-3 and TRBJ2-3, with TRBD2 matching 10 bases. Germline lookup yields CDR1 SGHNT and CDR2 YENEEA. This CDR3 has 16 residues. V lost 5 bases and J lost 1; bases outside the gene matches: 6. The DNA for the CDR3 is TGTGCCAGCAGCCAAGAAAGCGGGGGGGGCACAGATACGCAGTATTTT. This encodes CASSQESGGGTDTQYF.

The CDR3 DNA reads as TGTGCCAGCCTTCCGACAGGGAACGGTGAGCAGTTCTTC. Its protein is CASLPTGNGEQFF. The chain recombines TRBV12-3 or TRBV12-4 with TRBJ2-1, with 7 bases lining up with TRBD1. Trimming took 8 bases from V and 9 from J; bases not matched to a gene: 10. The CDR3 extends over 13 amino acids.

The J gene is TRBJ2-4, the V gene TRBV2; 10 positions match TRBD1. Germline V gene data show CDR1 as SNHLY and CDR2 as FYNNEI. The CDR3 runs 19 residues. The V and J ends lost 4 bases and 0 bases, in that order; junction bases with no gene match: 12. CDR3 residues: CASSAGQGLLVLAKNIQYF. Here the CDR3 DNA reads TGTGCCAGCAGTGCGGGACAGGGGCTACTCGTACTAGCCAAAAACATTCAGTACTTC.

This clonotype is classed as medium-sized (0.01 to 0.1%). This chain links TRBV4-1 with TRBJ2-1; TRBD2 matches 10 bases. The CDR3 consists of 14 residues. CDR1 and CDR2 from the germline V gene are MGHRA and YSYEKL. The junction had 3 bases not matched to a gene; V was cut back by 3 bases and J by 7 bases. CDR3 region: CASSHIAGGNEQFF. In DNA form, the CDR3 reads TGCGCCAGCAGCCACATAGCGGGGGGAAATGAGCAGTTCTTC.

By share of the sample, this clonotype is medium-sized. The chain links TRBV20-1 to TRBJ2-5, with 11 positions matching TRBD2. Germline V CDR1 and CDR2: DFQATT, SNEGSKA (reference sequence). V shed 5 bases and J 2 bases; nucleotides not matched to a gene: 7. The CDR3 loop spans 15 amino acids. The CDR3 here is CSAPLAGGLQETQYF. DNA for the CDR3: TGCAGTGCTCCCCTAGCGGGGGGCTTGCAAGAGACCCAGTACTTC.

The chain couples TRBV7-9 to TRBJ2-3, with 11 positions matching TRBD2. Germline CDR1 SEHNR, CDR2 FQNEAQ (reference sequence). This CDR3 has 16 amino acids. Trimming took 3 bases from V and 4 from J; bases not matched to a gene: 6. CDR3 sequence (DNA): TGTGCCAGCAGCTTTACTAGCGGGGGTATTGCAGATACGCAGTATTTT. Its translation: CASSFTSGGIADTQYF.

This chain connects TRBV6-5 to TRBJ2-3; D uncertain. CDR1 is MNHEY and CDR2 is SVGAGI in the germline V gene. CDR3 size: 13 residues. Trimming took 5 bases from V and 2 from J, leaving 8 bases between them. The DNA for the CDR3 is TGTGCCAGCAGTCCTCCTTTCACAGATACGCAGTATTTT. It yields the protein CASSPPFTDTQYF.

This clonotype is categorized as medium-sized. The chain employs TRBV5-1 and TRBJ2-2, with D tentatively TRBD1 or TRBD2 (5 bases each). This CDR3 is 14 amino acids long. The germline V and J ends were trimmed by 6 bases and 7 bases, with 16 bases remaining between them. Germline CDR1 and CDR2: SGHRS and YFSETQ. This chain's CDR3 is CASTPPGTGGELFF. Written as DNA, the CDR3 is TGCGCCAGCACCCCCCCAGGGACGGGCGGGGAGCTGTTTTTT.

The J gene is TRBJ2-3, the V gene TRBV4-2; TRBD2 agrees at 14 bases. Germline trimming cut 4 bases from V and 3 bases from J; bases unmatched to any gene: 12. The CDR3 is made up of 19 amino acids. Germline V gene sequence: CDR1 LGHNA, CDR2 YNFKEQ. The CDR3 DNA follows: TGTGCCAGCAGCCTCGATAGGGGACTAGCGGGAGTTGGGACAGATACGCAGTATTTT. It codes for CASSLDRGLAGVGTDTQYF.

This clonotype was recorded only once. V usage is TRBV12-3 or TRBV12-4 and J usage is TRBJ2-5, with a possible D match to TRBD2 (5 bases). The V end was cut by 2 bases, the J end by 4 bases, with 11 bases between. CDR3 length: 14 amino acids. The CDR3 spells CASSLLGSVETQYF. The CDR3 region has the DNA TGTGCCAGCAGTTTACTTGGTAGCGTAGAGACCCAGTACTTC.

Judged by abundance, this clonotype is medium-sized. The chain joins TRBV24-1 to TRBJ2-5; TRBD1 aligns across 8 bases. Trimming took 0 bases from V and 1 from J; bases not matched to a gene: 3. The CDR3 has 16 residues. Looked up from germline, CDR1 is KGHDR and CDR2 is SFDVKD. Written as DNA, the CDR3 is TGTGCCACCAGTGATTTGGGCAGGGGGCCCCAAGAGACCCAGTACTTC. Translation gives CATSDLGRGPQETQYF.

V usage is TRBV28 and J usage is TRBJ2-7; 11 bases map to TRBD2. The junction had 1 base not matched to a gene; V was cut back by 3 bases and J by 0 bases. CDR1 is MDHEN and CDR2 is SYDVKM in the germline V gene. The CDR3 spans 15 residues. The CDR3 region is CASSLGTSGSYEQYF. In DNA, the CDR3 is TGTGCCAGCAGTTTGGGGACTAGCGGCTCCTACGAGCAGTACTTC.

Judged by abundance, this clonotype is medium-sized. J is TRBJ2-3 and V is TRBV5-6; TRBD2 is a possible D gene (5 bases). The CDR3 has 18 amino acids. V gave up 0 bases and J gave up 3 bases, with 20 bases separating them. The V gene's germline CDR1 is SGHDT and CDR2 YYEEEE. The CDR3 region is CASSLVWGDTHVTDTQYF. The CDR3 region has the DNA TGTGCCAGCAGCTTGGTTTGGGGAGACACGCATGTAACAGATACGCAGTATTTT. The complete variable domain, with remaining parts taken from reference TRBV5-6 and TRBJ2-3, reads DAGVTQSPTHLIKTRGQQVTLRCSPKSGHDTVSWYQQALGQGPQFIFQYYEEEERQRGNFPDRFSGHQFPNYSSELNVNALLLGDSALYLCASSLVWGDTHVTDTQYFGPGTRLTVL.

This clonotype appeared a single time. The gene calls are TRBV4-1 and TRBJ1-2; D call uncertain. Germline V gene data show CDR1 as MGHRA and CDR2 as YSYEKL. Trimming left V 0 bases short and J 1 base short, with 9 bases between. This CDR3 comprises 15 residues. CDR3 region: CASSQDAGRNYGYTF. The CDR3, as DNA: TGCGCCAGCAGCCAAGATGCCGGACGTAACTATGGCTACACCTTC.

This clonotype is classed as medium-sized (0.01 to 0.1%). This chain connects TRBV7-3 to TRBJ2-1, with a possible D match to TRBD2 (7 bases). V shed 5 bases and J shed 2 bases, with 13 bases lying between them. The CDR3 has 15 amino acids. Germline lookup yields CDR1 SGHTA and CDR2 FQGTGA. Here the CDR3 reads CASSPTGGPYNEQFF. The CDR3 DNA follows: TGTGCCAGCAGCCCCACGGGGGGCCCCTACAATGAGCAGTTCTTC.

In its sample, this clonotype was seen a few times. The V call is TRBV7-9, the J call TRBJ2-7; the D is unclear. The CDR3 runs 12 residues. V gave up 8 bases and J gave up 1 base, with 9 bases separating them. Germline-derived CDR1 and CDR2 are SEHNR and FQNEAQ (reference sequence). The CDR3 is CASAGTSYEQYF. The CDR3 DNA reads TGTGCCAGCGCCGGTACTTCCTACGAGCAGTACTTC.

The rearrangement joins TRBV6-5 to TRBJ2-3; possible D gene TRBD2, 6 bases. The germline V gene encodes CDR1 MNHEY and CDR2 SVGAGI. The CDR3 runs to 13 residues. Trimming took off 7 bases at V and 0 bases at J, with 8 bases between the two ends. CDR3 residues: CASIAGSTDTQYF. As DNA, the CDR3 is TGTGCCAGCATTGCGGGGAGCACAGATACGCAGTATTTT.

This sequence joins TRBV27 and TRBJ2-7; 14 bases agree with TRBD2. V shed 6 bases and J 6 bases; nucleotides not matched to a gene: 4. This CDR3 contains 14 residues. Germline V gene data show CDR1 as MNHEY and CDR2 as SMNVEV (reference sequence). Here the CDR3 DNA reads TGTGCCAGCAGGGGACTAGCGGGAGTTCCCGAGCAGTACTTC. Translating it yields CASRGLAGVPEQYF.

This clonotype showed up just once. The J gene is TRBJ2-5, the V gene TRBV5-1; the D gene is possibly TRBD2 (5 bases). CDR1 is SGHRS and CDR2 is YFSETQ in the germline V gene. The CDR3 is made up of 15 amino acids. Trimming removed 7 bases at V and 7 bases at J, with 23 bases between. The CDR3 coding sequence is TGCGCCAGCGGAAGATGGACCCAAACGAGCGGGACCCAGTACTTC. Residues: CASGRWTQTSGTQYF.

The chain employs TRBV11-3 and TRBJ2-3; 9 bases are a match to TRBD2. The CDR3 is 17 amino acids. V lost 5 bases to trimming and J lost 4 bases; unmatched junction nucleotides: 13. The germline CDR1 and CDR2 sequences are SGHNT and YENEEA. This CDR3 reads CASSPPAWGLAADTQYF. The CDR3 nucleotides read TGTGCCAGCAGCCCCCCAGCGTGGGGACTAGCCGCAGATACGCAGTATTTT.